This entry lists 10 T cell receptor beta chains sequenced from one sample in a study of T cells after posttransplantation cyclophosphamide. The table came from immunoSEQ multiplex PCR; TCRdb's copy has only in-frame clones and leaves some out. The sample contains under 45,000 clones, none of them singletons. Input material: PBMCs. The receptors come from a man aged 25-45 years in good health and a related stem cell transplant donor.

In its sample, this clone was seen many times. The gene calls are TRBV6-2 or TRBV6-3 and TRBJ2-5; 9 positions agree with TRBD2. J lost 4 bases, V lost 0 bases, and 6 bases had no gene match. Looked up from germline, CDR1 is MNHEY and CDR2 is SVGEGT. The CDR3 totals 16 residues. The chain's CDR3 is CASSYSLGGGAETQYF. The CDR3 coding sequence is TGTGCCAGCAGTTACTCGTTGGGCGGGGGGGCAGAGACCCAGTACTTC.

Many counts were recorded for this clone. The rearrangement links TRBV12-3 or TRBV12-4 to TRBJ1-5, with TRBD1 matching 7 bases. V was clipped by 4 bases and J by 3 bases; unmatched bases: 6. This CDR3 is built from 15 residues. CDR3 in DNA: TGTGCCAGCAGTTCCGGGACAGAGTACAATCAGCCCCAGCATTTT. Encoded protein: CASSSGTEYNQPQHF.

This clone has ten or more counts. CDR3 nucleotide sequence: TGCGCCAGCAGGTTATTGGGGGCGAACACTGAAGCTTTCTTT. It encodes CASRLLGANTEAFF. The V and J genes are TRBV5-1 and TRBJ1-1; tentative D call: TRBD1 (6 bases). Germline lookup yields CDR1 SGHRS and CDR2 YFSETQ. This CDR3 has 14 residues. The germline V and J ends were trimmed by 5 bases and 1 base, with 12 bases remaining between them.

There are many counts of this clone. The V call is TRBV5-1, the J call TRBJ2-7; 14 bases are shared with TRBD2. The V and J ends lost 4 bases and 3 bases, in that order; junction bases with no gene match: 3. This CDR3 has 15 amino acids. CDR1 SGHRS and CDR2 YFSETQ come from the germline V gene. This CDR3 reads CASSPGLAGGYEQYF. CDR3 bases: TGCGCCAGCAGCCCTGGACTAGCGGGGGGCTACGAGCAGTACTTC.

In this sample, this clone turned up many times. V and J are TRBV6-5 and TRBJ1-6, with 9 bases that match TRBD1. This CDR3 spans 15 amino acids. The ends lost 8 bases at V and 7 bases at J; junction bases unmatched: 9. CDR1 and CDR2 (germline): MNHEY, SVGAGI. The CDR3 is CASREGTGINSPLHF. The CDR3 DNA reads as TGTGCCAGCCGGGAGGGGACAGGGATCAATTCACCCCTCCACTTT.

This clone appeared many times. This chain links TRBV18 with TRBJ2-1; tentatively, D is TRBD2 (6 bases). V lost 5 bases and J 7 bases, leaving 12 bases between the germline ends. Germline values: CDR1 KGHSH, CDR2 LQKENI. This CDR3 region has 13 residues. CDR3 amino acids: CASSSSRGNEQFF. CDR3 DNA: TGTGCCAGCTCATCATCGCGGGGAAATGAGCAGTTCTTC.

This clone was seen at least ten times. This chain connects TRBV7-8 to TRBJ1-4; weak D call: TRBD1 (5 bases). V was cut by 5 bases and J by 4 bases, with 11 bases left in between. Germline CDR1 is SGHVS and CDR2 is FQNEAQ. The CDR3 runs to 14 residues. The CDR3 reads CASSPGHVNEKLFF. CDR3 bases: TGTGCCAGCAGCCCTGGACACGTTAATGAAAAACTGTTTTTT.

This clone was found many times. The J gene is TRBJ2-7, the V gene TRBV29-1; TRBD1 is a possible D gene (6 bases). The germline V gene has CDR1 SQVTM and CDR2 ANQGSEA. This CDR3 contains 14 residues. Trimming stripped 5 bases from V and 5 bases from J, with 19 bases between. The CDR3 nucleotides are TGCAGCGTTACAAAACAGGGCCGTCCCAACGAGCAGTACTTC. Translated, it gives CSVTKQGRPNEQYF.

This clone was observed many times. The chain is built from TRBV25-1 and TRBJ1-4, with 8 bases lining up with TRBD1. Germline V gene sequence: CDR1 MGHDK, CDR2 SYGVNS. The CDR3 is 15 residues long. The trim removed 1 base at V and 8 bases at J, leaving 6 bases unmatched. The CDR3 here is CASSEWYRGSEKLFF. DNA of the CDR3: TGTGCCAGCAGTGAATGGTACAGGGGGTCAGAAAAACTGTTTTTT.

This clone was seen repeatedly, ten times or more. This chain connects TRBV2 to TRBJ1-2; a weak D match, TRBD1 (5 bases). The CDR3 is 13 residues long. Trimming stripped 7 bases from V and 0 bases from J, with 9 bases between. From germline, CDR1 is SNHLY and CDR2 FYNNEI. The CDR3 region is CASTQGTNYGYTF. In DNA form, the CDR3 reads TGTGCCAGCACCCAGGGAACTAACTATGGCTACACCTTC.